The 28 T cell receptor beta chains in this list originate from one sample, sequenced in a study of cytomegalovirus exposure and HLA in healthy donors. Both 60 Vbeta primers and 13 Jbeta primers went into the PCR. Method: immunoSEQ multiplex PCR; TCRdb's copy keeps in-frame clones and lacks some. In the table there are 100,000 to 120,000 clones, 70% to 80% of which are singletons. Sequencing input: PBMCs. These receptors all stem from a man aged 40-50 years in good health and CMV-seronegative.

V and J are TRBV10-3 and TRBJ1-1, with 10 bases identical to TRBD1. V trimming: 0 bases; J trimming: 8 bases; junction bases outside the gene matches: 12. The CDR3 has 17 amino acids. Per the germline V gene, CDR1 is ENHRY and CDR2 is SYGVKD. The CDR3, as DNA: TGTGCCATCAGTGAGTCGATGGCGAGGACAGGGGGGGACGAAGCTTTCTTT. It specifies CAISESMARTGGDEAFF.

This chain joins TRBV25-1 and TRBJ2-2; D not resolved. CDR1 and CDR2 from the germline V gene are MGHDK and SYGVNS. V was pared by 1 base and J by 8 bases, with 20 bases between. The CDR3 is 17 residues long. The CDR3 spells CASSESSGGWRSGELFF. The CDR3 DNA follows: TGTGCCAGCAGTGAATCTTCCGGCGGTTGGCGTTCGGGGGAGCTGTTTTTT.

V is TRBV12-2 and J is TRBJ2-5; TRBD2 was called by the table and not checked on the DNA. TRBV12-2 is given as a pseudogene. CDR3 size: 17 residues. The CDR3 sequence is CASRLAHTRGGGETQYF. The CDR3 DNA sequence: TGTGCAAGTCGCTTAGCCCATACGCGGGGGGGAGGAGAGACCCAGTACTTC.

The chain links TRBV6-7 to TRBJ1-5; 9 nucleotides line up with TRBD1. Being an ORF, TRBV6-7 has a function that is uncertain. J gave up 5 bases and V 7 bases, and 21 bases lay outside the gene matches. The length of the CDR3 is 19 residues. CDR3 loop: CASTLLPGQGVEVDQPQHF. The CDR3 coding sequence is TGTGCCAGCACCTTACTCCCGGGACAGGGAGTAGAGGTGGATCAGCCCCAGCATTTT.

The chain links TRBV6-5 to TRBJ2-1, with 8 bases that match TRBD2. Losses at the gene ends were 5 bases for V and 6 bases for J; bases not matched to a gene: 3. Germline CDR1 and CDR2: MNHEY and SVGAGI. CDR3 length: 13 residues. In DNA form, the CDR3 reads TGTGCCAGCAGTAAGACTAGCGTCAATGAGCAGTTCTTC. Translating gives CASSKTSVNEQFF.

The chain uses TRBV7-2 and TRBJ2-1, with D perhaps TRBD1 (6 bases). The CDR3 runs to 14 residues. Trimming stripped 5 bases from V and 9 bases from J, with 17 bases between. Germline V gives CDR1 SGHTA, CDR2 FQGNSA. The CDR3 reads CASSLTPGAPEQFF. CDR3 nucleotide sequence: TGTGCCAGCAGCCTAACCCCAGGGGCGCCTGAGCAGTTCTTC.

Details on this clone: The CDR3 ends on some other residue instead of the conserved phenylalanine or tryptophan, so this is likely a read error. The rearrangement joins TRBV30 to TRBJ1-1, with D possibly matching TRBD1 (5 bases). The CDR3 runs 12 residues. The V gene's germline CDR1 is GTSNPN and CDR2 SVGIG (reference sequence). V lost 6 bases and J 7 bases, leaving 15 bases between the germline ends. In nucleotides, the CDR3 is TGTGCCTGTAGGGATCGGGGGAGTGAAGCTTTCCTT. This gives the protein CACRDRGSEAFL.

The V call is TRBV19, the J call TRBJ1-1; a possible D gene is TRBD1 (5 bases). The CDR3 has 14 amino acids. V shed 2 bases and J shed 2 bases, with 9 bases lying between them. CDR1 and CDR2 (germline): LNHDA, SQIVND (reference sequence). This chain's CDR3 is CASSIQGLNTEAFF. CDR3 bases: TGTGCCAGTAGTATACAGGGCTTAAACACTGAAGCTTTCTTT.

V is TRBV7-2 and J is TRBJ2-7; no firm D call. The V and J ends lost 5 bases and 3 bases respectively, with 8 bases between them. Looked up from germline, CDR1 is SGHTA and CDR2 is FQGNSA. The CDR3 extends over 12 amino acids. The CDR3: CASSPTNYEQYF. CDR3 bases: TGTGCCAGCAGCCCAACTAACTACGAGCAGTACTTC.

The chain couples TRBV4-2 to TRBJ2-7; D is possibly TRBD2 (6 bases). The CDR3 loop spans 13 amino acids. Germline V lookup: CDR1 LGHNA, CDR2 YNFKEQ. The V gene lost 3 bases and the J gene lost 5 bases, with 11 bases spanning the gap. For the CDR3, the DNA is TGTGCCAGCAGCCAGGGAGGTCGAGACGAGCAGTACTTC. It yields the protein CASSQGGRDEQYF.

Written as DNA, the CDR3 is TGTGCCAGCAGACGGGGGATCTACGAGCAGTACTTC. Encoded protein: CASRRGIYEQYF. The chain employs TRBV6-1 and TRBJ2-7, with a possible D match to TRBD2 (6 bases). Germline CDR1 and CDR2: MNHNS and SASEGT. This CDR3 comprises 12 residues. Trimming removed 6 bases at V and 3 bases at J, with 9 bases between.

This clone appeared a few times. The chain recombines TRBV5-6 with TRBJ2-1; TRBD1 matches at 10 bases. CDR1 SGHDT and CDR2 YYEEEE come from the germline V gene. The CDR3 has 17 amino acids. The V and J ends lost 3 bases and 8 bases, in that order; junction bases with no gene match: 14. The CDR3 DNA reads as TGTGCCAGCAGCTCGCCCATAGGACAGGGGGTCTTTCATGAGCAGTTCTTC. This sequence encodes CASSSPIGQGVFHEQFF.

This clone was counted only a few times. V gene TRBV27 combines with J gene TRBJ2-2, with 11 bases that match TRBD2. The V segment lost 5 bases and the J segment 7 bases; nucleotides outside the gene matches: 12. Germline V gives CDR1 MNHEY, CDR2 SMNVEV (reference sequence). The CDR3 has 17 amino acids. DNA for the CDR3: TGTGCCAGCAGTCCCCGGTCGAGGCTAGCGGGAGGCGGGGAGCTGTTTTTT. Its translation: CASSPRSRLAGGGELFF.

This clone was detected only once. This chain joins TRBV27 and TRBJ1-2, with unresolved D. The CDR3 consists of 15 residues. Germline loops: CDR1 MNHEY, CDR2 SMNVEV (reference sequence). Trimming stripped 2 bases from V and 1 base from J, with 11 bases between. Here the CDR3 DNA reads TGTGCCAGCAGTTTAAACAGCTTCCTTAACTATGGCTACACCTTC. As protein: CASSLNSFLNYGYTF.

The V gene is TRBV30, the J gene TRBJ2-5, with D uncertain. V was clipped by 2 bases and J by 1 base, with 14 bases between them. Germline CDR1 and CDR2: GTSNPN and SVGIG (reference sequence). The CDR3 consists of 15 residues. CDR3 DNA: TGTGCCTGGAGTTTCCCCTCGACACGCCAAGAGACCCAGTACTTC. This sequence encodes CAWSFPSTRQETQYF.

This clone has a handful of counts. This chain links TRBV5-1 with TRBJ1-2; TRBD1 agrees at 7 bases. Losses at the gene ends were 4 bases for V and 8 bases for J; bases not matched to a gene: 5. Germline V lookup: CDR1 SGHRS, CDR2 YFSETQ. The CDR3 contains 12 residues. CDR3 DNA sequence: TGCGCCAGCAGCCGGACAGGCGACGGCTACACCTTC. Its translation: CASSRTGDGYTF. Drawing the rest from reference TRBV5-1 and TRBJ1-2, the complete variable domain is KAGVTQTPRYLIKTRGQQVTLSCSPISGHRSVSWYQQTPGQGLQFLFEYFSETQRNKGNFPGRFSGRQFSNSRSEMNVSTLELGDSALYLCASSRTGDGYTFGSGTRLTVV.

Comments on this clone: Other DNA sequences in the sample encode the same CDR3. The CDR3 here is CASSYSGGAGQPQHF. The CDR3 region has the DNA TGTGCCAGCAGTTACTCGGGGGGGGCGGGGCAGCCCCAGCATTTT. This chain uses TRBV6-5 with TRBJ1-5; TRBD1 is a possible D gene (6 bases). CDR3 length: 15 amino acids. CDR1 is MNHEY, CDR2 SVGAGI, per germline. V lost 0 bases and J 7 bases, leaving 13 bases between the germline ends.

V gene TRBV11-1 combines with J gene TRBJ2-7; 7 nucleotides line up with TRBD1. Germline V gene lookup returns CDR1 SGHAT and CDR2 FQDESV (reference sequence). The CDR3 has 17 residues. The J segment lost 5 bases and the V segment lost 5 bases, leaving 18 bases of the junction unmatched. This CDR3 is CASSRNRGTAEKDEQYF. The CDR3 DNA is TGTGCCAGCAGCCGGAACCGAGGGACAGCGGAAAAGGACGAGCAGTACTTC.

The chain carries TRBV5-1 and TRBJ2-5; 10 nucleotides agree with TRBD1. CDR3 length: 14 residues. Per germline, CDR1 SGHRS and CDR2 YFSETQ. The junction had 5 bases not matched to a gene; V was cut back by 7 bases and J by 2 bases. This CDR3 reads CASGGTGVQETQYF. CDR3 coding DNA: TGCGCCAGCGGTGGGACAGGGGTACAAGAGACCCAGTACTTC.

This clone was seen just once. The chain is built from TRBV7-9 and TRBJ1-5; unclear D gene. Germline CDR1 is SEHNR and CDR2 is FQNEAQ (reference sequence). The CDR3 is made up of 14 amino acids. V was clipped by 5 bases and J by 7 bases, with 15 bases between them. CDR3 coding DNA: TGTGCCAGCAGCCCCTCTGGAGCGAGGCAGCCCCAGCATTTT. This sequence encodes CASSPSGARQPQHF.

The CDR3 spells CASSLEPGTEQETQYF. CDR3 coding DNA: TGTGCCAGCAGCTTGGAGCCCGGGACAGAGCAAGAGACCCAGTACTTC. The J gene is TRBJ2-5, the V gene TRBV5-6; 7 bases agree with TRBD1. Germline CDR1 reads SGHDT; CDR2 reads YYEEEE. Trimming at V came to 0 bases and at J to 2 bases, leaving 7 bases not matched to a gene. The CDR3 sequence is 16 residues long.

This clone appeared a single time. The chain links TRBV4-3 to TRBJ1-2; D is unclear. This CDR3 has 15 amino acids. Trimming stripped 0 bases from V and 2 bases from J, with 10 bases between. From germline, CDR1 is LGHNA and CDR2 YSLEER. The CDR3 here is CASSQDFRMNYGYTF. The CDR3 nucleotides read TGCGCCAGCAGCCAAGATTTCAGGATGAACTATGGCTACACCTTC.

This clone was counted between two and nine times. One end of the junction varies from germline; a read error may be responsible. The CDR3 nucleotides are TGTGCCAGCAGCATAGCCGGGACTAGTTCTCCGGTTGAGCAGTTCTTC. It codes for CASSIAGTSSPVEQFF. The V and J genes are TRBV7-2 and TRBJ2-1, with 8 bases aligning to TRBD2. The CDR3 runs 16 residues. Germline V gene data show CDR1 as SGHTA and CDR2 as FQGNSA.

The table lists this clone with a count of one. The chain combines TRBV5-6 with TRBJ1-6; possibly TRBD1 for D (5 bases). Germline assignment: CDR1 SGHDT and CDR2 YYEEEE. The CDR3 contains 14 residues. V was pared by 2 bases and J by 9 bases, with 12 bases between. CDR3 loop: CASSFSGDTSPLHF. The CDR3 DNA follows: TGTGCCAGCAGCTTCTCGGGGGATACTTCACCCCTCCACTTT.

The chain recombines TRBV6-6 with TRBJ2-5; 9 bases line up with TRBD1. The tail of the sequence fits TRBJ2-7 better, so the J call may be wrong. The CDR3 is 15 amino acids. CDR1 is MNHNY and CDR2 is SVGAGI in the germline V gene (reference sequence). Here the CDR3 DNA reads TGTGCCAGCAGATTAACGGGACAGGGCCCCTACGAGCAGTACTTC. Translated, it gives CASRLTGQGPYEQYF.

The chain recombines TRBV28 with TRBJ1-3; tentative D call: TRBD1 (6 bases). The CDR3 contains 14 residues. V shed 4 bases and J shed 3 bases, with 10 bases lying between them. Germline loops: CDR1 MDHEN, CDR2 SYDVKM. CDR3 protein: CASSSWTVGNTIYF. The CDR3 DNA reads TGTGCCAGCAGTTCCTGGACAGTTGGAAACACCATATATTTT.

This clone has only one observation. This sequence joins TRBV2 and TRBJ1-2; 8 bases line up with TRBD1. From germline, CDR1 is SNHLY and CDR2 FYNNEI. V trimming: 3 bases; J trimming: 8 bases; junction bases outside the gene matches: 8. The CDR3 sequence is 14 residues long. The CDR3 is CASSEAQGAWGYTF. In nucleotides, the CDR3 is TGTGCCAGCAGTGAGGCGCAGGGGGCTTGGGGCTACACCTTC.

J is TRBJ2-4 and V is TRBV2, with D perhaps TRBD1 (8 bases). V dropped 7 bases and J dropped 8 bases, with 18 bases sitting between them. CDR3 length: 14 residues. From germline, CDR1 is SNHLY and CDR2 FYNNEI. CDR3 region: CASTPRTGRDIQYF. The DNA for the CDR3 is TGTGCCAGCACCCCCCGGACAGGGAGGGACATTCAGTACTTC. The variable domain in full, with the rest retrieved from reference TRBV2 and TRBJ2-4, is EPEVTQTPSHQVTQMGQEVILRCVPISNHLYFYWYRQILGQKVEFLVSFYNNEISEKSEIFDDQFSVERPDGSNFTLKIRSTKLEDSAMYFCASTPRTGRDIQYFGAGTRLSVL.